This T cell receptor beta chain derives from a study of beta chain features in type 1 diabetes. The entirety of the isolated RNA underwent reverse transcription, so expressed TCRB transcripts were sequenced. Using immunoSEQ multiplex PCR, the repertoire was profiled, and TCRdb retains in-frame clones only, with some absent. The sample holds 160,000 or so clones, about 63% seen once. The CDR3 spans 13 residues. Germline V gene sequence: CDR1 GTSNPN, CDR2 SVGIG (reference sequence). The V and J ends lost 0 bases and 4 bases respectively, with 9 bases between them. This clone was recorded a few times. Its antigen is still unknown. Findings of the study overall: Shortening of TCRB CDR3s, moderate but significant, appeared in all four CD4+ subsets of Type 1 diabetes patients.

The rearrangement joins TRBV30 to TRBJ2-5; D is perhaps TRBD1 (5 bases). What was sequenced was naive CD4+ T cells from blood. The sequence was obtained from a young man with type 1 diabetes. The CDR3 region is CAWSVPRVETQYF. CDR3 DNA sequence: TGTGCCTGGAGTGTACCCAGGGTAGAGACCCAGTACTTC.